This TCR beta chain was identified during a study of T cells in Graves' hyperthyroidism and ophthalmopathy. Germline V lookup: CDR1 SGDLS, CDR2 YYNGEE. CDR3 size: 17 residues. V gave up 7 bases and J gave up 3 bases; unmatched junction bases: 11. Template material for amplifying TCR beta CDR3 regions consisted of RNA transcripts. A set of HTBI primers served as the primers for a first-round RT-PCR of the TCR CDR3. Each CDR3 protein is one row after TCRdb ran MiXCR on the multiplex PCR reads. The table includes some 300,000 distinct CDR3 sequences, 13% detected once. The sample was blood. The chain has TRBV9 and TRBJ2-7, with 15 bases that match TRBD2. This TCR derives from a woman aged 25 to 39 with Graves' hyperthyroidism that later progressed to Graves' ophthalmopathy. The CDR3 DNA reads as TGTGCCAGCTCTCCAGGACTAGCGGGAGGGCCGAGCTACGAGCAGTACTTC. Translating gives CASSPGLAGGPSYEQYF.